This note documents a single TCR beta chain sequence. The sample originates from a study of shared T cell receptors in the human thymus. Here immunoSEQ multiplex PCR was the method, and the copy in TCRdb shows in-frame clones only, minus some. The sample records hundreds of thousands of clones, roughly 86% being singletons. These records were also assigned to another study, of human thymus T cells. That study adds: Related research described strongly overlapping thymic repertoires in unrelated people.

The specimen was thymocytes. The source of this sequence is a boy younger than two with a congenital heart defect.

As DNA, the CDR3 is TGTGCCACCAGCCCGGGACAGGGGTACAATCAGCCCCAGCATTTT. Its translation: CATSPGQGYNQPQHF. The chain recombines TRBV15 with TRBJ1-5; the match to TRBD1 covers 10 bases. This CDR3 comprises 15 residues. Germline V CDR1 and CDR2: LNHNV, YYDKDF (reference sequence). After removal of 5 bases from V and 3 bases from J, the junction contained 4 bases not matched to a gene. Full variable domain (rest looked up from reference TRBV15 and TRBJ1-5): DAMVIQNPRYQVTQFGKPVTLSCSQTLNHNVMYWYQQKSSQAPKLLFHYYDKDFNNEADTPDNFQSRRPNTSFCFLDIRSPGLGDTAMYLCATSPGQGYNQPQHFGDGTRLSIL.